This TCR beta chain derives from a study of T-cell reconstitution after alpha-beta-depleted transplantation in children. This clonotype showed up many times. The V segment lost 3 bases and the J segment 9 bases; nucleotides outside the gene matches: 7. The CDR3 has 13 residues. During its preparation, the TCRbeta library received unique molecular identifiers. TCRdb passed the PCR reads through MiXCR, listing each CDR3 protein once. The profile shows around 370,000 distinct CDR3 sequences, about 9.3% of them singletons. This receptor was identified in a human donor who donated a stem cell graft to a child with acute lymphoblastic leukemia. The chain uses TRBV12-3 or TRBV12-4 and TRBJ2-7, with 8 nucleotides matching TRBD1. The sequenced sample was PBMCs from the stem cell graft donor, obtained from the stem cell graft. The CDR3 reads CASSFRQGQGQYF. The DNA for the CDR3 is TGTGCCAGCAGTTTTCGGCAAGGACAGGGGCAGTACTTC.